Reported below is one T cell receptor (beta chain). The target antigen is unknown. Germline lookup yields CDR1 MNHEY and CDR2 SVGAGI. V was trimmed by 2 bases and J by 4 bases, leaving 14 bases between them. CDR3 length: 16 amino acids. Constant-segment primers were used for 5'RACE, and the resulting TCR alpha and TCR beta cDNA libraries carried sample barcodes and UMIs. Via MiXCR, TCRdb re-called the 5' RACE reads, giving one row per CDR3 protein. The table shows hundreds of thousands of distinct CDR3 sequences, with around 17% occurring only once. These data are taken from a study of T-cell memory formation after mild COVID-19. General study findings and limits: Confirmation of SARS-CoV-2 specificity was lacking for second-wave clones peaking day 37. Contracting clones from day 15 to 85 had balanced CD4/CD8; later expanders favoured CD4+.

Material for sequencing was PBMCs or a T cell subset sorted from them (not recorded which). The rearrangement uses TRBV6-5 and TRBJ2-2; D is ambiguous. The source of this sequence is a man between 18 and 29 years old who had mild COVID-19 (a few samples of this study predate the infection). Cell type and time point are not known. The CDR3 sequence is CASSYIRPQPTGELFF. The CDR3 coding sequence is TGTGCCAGCAGTTACATTCGTCCACAGCCCACCGGGGAGCTGTTTTTT.